This is a list of T cell receptor beta chains from one sample in a study of T-cell memory formation after mild COVID-19. MiXCR, applied by TCRdb to the 5' RACE reads, yields one record per CDR3 protein. Of under 550,000 distinct CDR3 sequences in the sample, roughly 18% were seen once. Source material: PBMCs or a T cell subset sorted from them (not recorded which). These receptors were collected from a young man who had mild COVID-19 (a few samples of this study predate the infection). Cell type and time point are not known. CDR3s leave out the opening cysteine and the closing phenylalanine or tryptophan.

v_call	j_call	cdr3_aa
TRBV5-1	TRBJ1-2	ASTPGPGGSGYT
TRBV7-2	TRBJ2-1	ASSLGAYTYNEQF
TRBV29-1	TRBJ1-1	SVATGLMNTEAF
TRBV6-5	TRBJ2-3	ASSVSGASGDTQY
TRBV28	TRBJ2-1	AAQGRVYYNEQF
TRBV28	TRBJ2-2	ASSGSAGELF
TRBV11-2	TRBJ2-7	ASSLGDSVYEQY
TRBV20-1	TRBJ1-4	SARGRGGEKLF
TRBV6-5	TRBJ1-1	ASSAMNTEAF
TRBV11-2	TRBJ1-1	ASSLGQSNTEAF
TRBV15	TRBJ1-4	ATSSLGRRGSNEKLF
TRBV7-2	TRBJ1-1	ASSLGRTYNFAF
TRBV5-1	TRBJ2-5	ASSIRQGGQTQY
TRBV5-1	TRBJ2-2	ASSLVRSGELF
TRBV3-1	TRBJ2-1	ASSQRWGQGIGEQF
TRBV27	TRBJ1-5	ASSSSPVNSNQPQH
TRBV7-9	TRBJ1-2	ASSLAYSQNYGYT
TRBV28	TRBJ2-2	ASNPPGGTGELF
TRBV19	TRBJ2-3	ASRGDPSRDTQY
TRBV11-1	TRBJ2-1	ASRPGTLSYNEQF
TRBV6-2/TRBV6-3	TRBJ2-7	ASTRTPYEQY
TRBV4-2	TRBJ1-1	ASSHSTVNTEAF
TRBV4-1	TRBJ1-2	ASAKQPNENYGYT
TRBV27	TRBJ2-2	ASSSDTGAGELF
TRBV5-5	TRBJ2-5	ASSLDAGPTGGQETQY
TRBV29-1	TRBJ2-5	SAGLTGYPETQY
TRBV6-2/TRBV6-3	TRBJ1-6	ASRLDRGRSPLH
TRBV7-2	TRBJ2-1	ASSRNRDEQF
TRBV5-5	TRBJ1-2	ASRSMRDPRTNGYT
TRBV5-1	TRBJ1-1	ASSTRTGSDTEAF
TRBV5-1	TRBJ2-5	ASSPRTAGQETQY
TRBV7-8	TRBJ2-3	ASSLSGGLGTQY
TRBV10-3	TRBJ1-1	AISARGGADTEAF
TRBV7-3	TRBJ2-1	ASSLMATSGVVYNEQF
TRBV6-2/TRBV6-3	TRBJ1-5	ASSRPGQGGFAQPQH
TRBV15	TRBJ2-3	ATSSTALGSGHTQY
TRBV20-1	TRBJ2-7	SASIQGYEQY
TRBV10-2	TRBJ2-5	ASQLAGEETQY
TRBV7-2	TRBJ2-2	ASSFDTGGELF
TRBV12-3/TRBV12-4	TRBJ1-1	ASSLDGTEAF
TRBV20-1	TRBJ1-1	SARDPGQGGTEAF
TRBV12-3/TRBV12-4	TRBJ2-1	ASSLIDNEQF
TRBV12-3/TRBV12-4	TRBJ1-4	ASSARGKPNEKLF
TRBV3-1	TRBJ2-3	ASSQLADTQY
TRBV4-1	TRBJ2-7	ASSQRTGSYEQY
TRBV21-1	TRBJ1-1	ASTPGKGAKGSAEAF
TRBV4-2	TRBJ1-2	ASSQDRGTNYGYT
TRBV28	TRBJ2-5	ASTPWDGGGGQETQY
TRBV2	TRBJ2-7	ASTKGLAGTEQY
TRBV6-6	TRBJ2-5	ASSYDSRGQY
TRBV7-8	TRBJ2-1	ASSPRAGLYNEQF
TRBV28	TRBJ1-2	ASRGTPYGYT
TRBV29-1	TRBJ2-1	SVRGTYNEQF
TRBV12-3/TRBV12-4	TRBJ2-7	ASSLTQGISYEQY
TRBV27	TRBJ2-7	ASSPSDRATYEQY
TRBV7-9	TRBJ2-2	ASSLGTGGNTGELF
TRBV27	TRBJ1-1	ASSTPGVGTEAF